The 6 T cell receptor beta chains below come from one sample, sequenced in a study of T-cell memory formation after mild COVID-19. One entry per CDR3 protein results from TCRdb running MiXCR on the 5' RACE reads. Altogether about 430,000 distinct CDR3 sequences are present, 24% being singletons, with the ten largest covering 7% to 9.5%. The sample taken for sequencing was PBMCs or a T cell subset sorted from them (not recorded which). These receptors all stem from an adult woman who had mild COVID-19 (a few samples of this study predate the infection). Cell type and time point are not known.

V is TRBV19 and J is TRBJ1-2, with D hard to call. The CDR3 is made up of 16 amino acids. Germline V gives CDR1 LNHDA, CDR2 SQIVND (reference sequence). V was clipped by 5 bases and J by 0 bases, with 16 bases between them. This CDR3 reads CASSRSLMITNYGYTF. CDR3 sequence (DNA): TGTGCCAGTAGTCGCAGCTTGATGATTACTAACTATGGCTACACCTTC. The full variable domain, with the rest looked up from reference TRBV19 and TRBJ1-2, is DGGITQSPKYLFRKEGQNVTLSCEQNLNHDAMYWYRQDPGQGLRLIYYSQIVNDFQKGDIAEGYSVSREKKESFPLTVTSAQKNPTAFYLCASSRSLMITNYGYTFGSGTRLTVV.

This clonotype was found a few times. The V call is TRBV12-3 or TRBV12-4, the J call TRBJ1-2; the match to TRBD1 covers 8 bases. V lost 5 bases, J lost 8 bases, and 4 bases stayed unmatched. The CDR3 has 12 amino acids. CDR3 residues: CASSTGQVGYTF. In DNA form, the CDR3 reads TGTGCCAGCAGTACGGGACAGGTCGGCTACACCTTC.

The rearrangement joins TRBV27 to TRBJ2-1; the D is unclear. The V end was cut by 5 bases, the J end by 0 bases, with 11 bases between. CDR1 and CDR2 from the germline V gene are MNHEY and SMNVEV (reference sequence). The CDR3 contains 15 residues. The CDR3 region has the DNA TGTGCCAGCAGTAATAGACTGAGCTCCTACAATGAGCAGTTCTTC. Protein sequence: CASSNRLSSYNEQFF.

Only a few counts were recorded for this clonotype. The chain combines TRBV4-1 with TRBJ1-2; D might be TRBD1 (6 bases). CDR1 and CDR2 (germline): MGHRA, YSYEKL. The germline V and J ends were trimmed by 2 bases and 8 bases, with 12 bases remaining between them. The CDR3 extends over 13 amino acids. CDR3 nucleotides: TGCGCCAGCAGCCAACCCACAGGGATAGGCTACACCTTC. Translated: CASSQPTGIGYTF.

This clonotype occurred a few times. This chain connects TRBV5-6 to TRBJ1-1; maybe TRBD1 (5 bases). The CDR3 contains 14 residues. Per germline, CDR1 SGHDT and CDR2 YYEEEE. With 3 bases removed from V and 4 bases from J, the gap between germline ends came to 13 bases. CDR3 in DNA: TGTGCCAGCAGCTATGCTACAGGCCTCACTGAAGCTTTCTTT. Its translation is CASSYATGLTEAFF.

The CDR3, as DNA: TGTGCCAGCAGCCAAACTAGCGCCGCCTACGAGCAGTACTTC. It codes for CASSQTSAAYEQYF. The chain uses TRBV12-3 or TRBV12-4 and TRBJ2-7; 7 bases agree with TRBD2. The CDR3 covers 14 residues. J lost 2 bases, V lost 6 bases, and 7 bases had no gene match.